The subject of this entry is one T cell receptor beta chain. Its specificity is unknown. This specimen belongs to a study of regulatory T cells in long-lasting Graves disease. Study background: More than 5 years of antithyroid drugs with positive TSH receptor antibodies defined persistent Graves' disease.

Findings and caveats of the study: With a small sample size, accuracy may have been reduced.

Described time point: persistent/refractory GD, antithyroid drugs over 5 years with positive TRAb. From RNA extracted from PBMCs, the TCR library was made. It was American Thyroid Association guidelines that determined Graves' disease diagnosis. This CDR3 is built from 17 residues. Trimming took off 4 bases at V and 1 base at J, with 17 bases between the two ends. Germline CDR1 MNHEY, CDR2 SMNVEV (reference sequence). CDR3-region Arm-PCR and iRepertoire HTBI primers produced the TCR beta libraries. One entry per CDR3 protein results from TCRdb running MiXCR on the multiplex PCR reads. The repertoire includes about 470,000 distinct CDR3 sequences, roughly 20% of them detected once, and roughly 8% sits in the top ten.

The V gene is TRBV27, the J gene TRBJ2-1, with a possible D match to TRBD2 (5 bases). The specimen comprised peripheral blood mononuclear cells (PBMCs), sampled when the disease was refractory, from a patient treated with antithyroid drugs. This clonotype was sampled from a female donor with Graves disease. The CDR3 loop is CASSSFGVSGSYNEQFF. The CDR3 DNA reads as TGTGCCAGCAGTTCGTTTGGGGTCTCGGGGTCCTACAATGAGCAGTTCTTC.